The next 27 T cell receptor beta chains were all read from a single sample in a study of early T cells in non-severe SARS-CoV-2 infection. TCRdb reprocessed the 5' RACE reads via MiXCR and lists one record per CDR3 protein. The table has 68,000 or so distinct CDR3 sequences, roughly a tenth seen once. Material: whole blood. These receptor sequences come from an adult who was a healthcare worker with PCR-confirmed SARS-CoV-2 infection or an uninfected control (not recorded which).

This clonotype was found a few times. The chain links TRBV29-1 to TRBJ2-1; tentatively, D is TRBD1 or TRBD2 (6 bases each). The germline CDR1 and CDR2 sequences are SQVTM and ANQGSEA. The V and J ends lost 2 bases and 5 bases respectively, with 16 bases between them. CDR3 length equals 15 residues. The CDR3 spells CSVEIVGGADNEQFF. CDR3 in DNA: TGCAGCGTTGAAATTGTGGGGGGCGCGGACAATGAGCAGTTCTTC.

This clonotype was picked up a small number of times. This CDR3 is CASSQVGGTGRGAFF. The CDR3, as DNA: TGTGCCAGCAGCCAAGTTGGAGGGACAGGGAGGGGAGCTTTCTTT. This rearrangement joins TRBV3-1 to TRBJ1-1, with 9 bases fitting TRBD1. Per the germline V gene, CDR1 is LGHDT and CDR2 is YNNKEL (reference sequence). CDR3 size: 15 residues. The junction had 10 bases not matched to a gene; V was cut back by 1 base and J by 10 bases.

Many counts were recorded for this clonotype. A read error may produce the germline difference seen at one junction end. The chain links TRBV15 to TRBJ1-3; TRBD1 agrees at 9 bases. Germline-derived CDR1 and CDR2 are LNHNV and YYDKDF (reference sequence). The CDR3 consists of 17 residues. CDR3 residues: CATSRSGQGFSENTIYF. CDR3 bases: TGTGCCACCAGCAGATCGGGACAGGGCTTCTCTGAAAACACCATATATTTT.

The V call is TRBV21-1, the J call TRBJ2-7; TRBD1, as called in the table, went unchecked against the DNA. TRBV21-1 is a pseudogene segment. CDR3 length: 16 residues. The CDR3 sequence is CASSARRDPQGSEQYF. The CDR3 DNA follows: TGTGCCAGCAGCGCCCGCCGGGACCCACAGGGCAGCGAGCAGTACTTC.

CDR3 protein: CASSLEIAGGSDTQYF. CDR3 sequence (DNA): TGCGCCAGCAGCTTGGAGATAGCGGGAGGGTCAGATACGCAGTATTTT. The V gene is TRBV5-1, the J gene TRBJ2-3, with 11 bases fitting TRBD2. Trimming at V came to 0 bases and at J to 4 bases, leaving 4 bases not matched to a gene. Germline V gene sequence: CDR1 SGHRS, CDR2 YFSETQ. The CDR3 is made up of 16 amino acids.

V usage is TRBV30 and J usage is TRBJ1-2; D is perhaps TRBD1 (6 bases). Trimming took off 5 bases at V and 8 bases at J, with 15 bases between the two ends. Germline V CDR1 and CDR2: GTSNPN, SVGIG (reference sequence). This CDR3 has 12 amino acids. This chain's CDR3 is CAWDGRGQGYTF. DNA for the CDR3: TGTGCCTGGGACGGCCGGGGGCAGGGCTACACCTTC.

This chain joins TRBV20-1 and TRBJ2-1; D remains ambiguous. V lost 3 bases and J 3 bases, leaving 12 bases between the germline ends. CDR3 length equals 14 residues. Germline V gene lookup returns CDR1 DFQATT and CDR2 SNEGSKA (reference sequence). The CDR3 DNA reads TGCAGTGCTAGTCGCTCCCCCAACTACAATGAGCAGTTCTTC. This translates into CSASRSPNYNEQFF.

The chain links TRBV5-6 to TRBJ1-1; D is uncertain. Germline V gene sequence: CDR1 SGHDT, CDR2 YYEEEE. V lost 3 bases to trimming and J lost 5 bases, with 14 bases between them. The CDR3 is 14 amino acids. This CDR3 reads CASSSRWGGTEAFF. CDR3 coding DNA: TGTGCCAGCAGCTCGAGGTGGGGAGGAACTGAAGCTTTCTTT. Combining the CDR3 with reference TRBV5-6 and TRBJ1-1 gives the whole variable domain DAGVTQSPTHLIKTRGQQVTLRCSPKSGHDTVSWYQQALGQGPQFIFQYYEEEERQRGNFPDRFSGHQFPNYSSELNVNALLLGDSALYLCASSSRWGGTEAFFGQGTRLTVV.

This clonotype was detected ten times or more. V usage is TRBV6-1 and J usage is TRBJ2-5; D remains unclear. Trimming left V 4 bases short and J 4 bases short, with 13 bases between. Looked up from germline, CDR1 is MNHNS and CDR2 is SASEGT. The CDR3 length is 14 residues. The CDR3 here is CASSVTGYLETQYF. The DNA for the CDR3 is TGTGCCAGCAGTGTTACCGGGTATCTAGAGACCCAGTACTTC.

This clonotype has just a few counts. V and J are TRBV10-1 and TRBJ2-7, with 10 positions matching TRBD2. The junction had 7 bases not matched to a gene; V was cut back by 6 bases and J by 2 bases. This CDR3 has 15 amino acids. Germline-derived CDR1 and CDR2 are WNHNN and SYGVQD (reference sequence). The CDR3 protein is CASSLRTSGPYEQYF. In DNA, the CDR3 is TGCGCCAGCAGCCTTCGGACTAGCGGCCCCTACGAGCAGTACTTC.

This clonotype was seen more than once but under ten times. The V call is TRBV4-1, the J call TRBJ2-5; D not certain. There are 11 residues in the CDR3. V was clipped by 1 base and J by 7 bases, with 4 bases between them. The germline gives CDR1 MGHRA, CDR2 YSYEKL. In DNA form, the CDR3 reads TGCGCCAGCAGCCAAGCCGGGACCCAGTACTTC. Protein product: CASSQAGTQYF.

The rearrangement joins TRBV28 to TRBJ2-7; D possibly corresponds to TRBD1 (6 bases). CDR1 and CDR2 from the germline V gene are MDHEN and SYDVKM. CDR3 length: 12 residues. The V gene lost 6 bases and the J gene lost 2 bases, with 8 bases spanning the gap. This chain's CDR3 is CASSRTAYEQYF. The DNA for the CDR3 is TGTGCCAGCAGCCGGACAGCCTACGAGCAGTACTTC. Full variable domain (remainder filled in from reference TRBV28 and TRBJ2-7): DVKVTQSSRYLVKRTGEKVFLECVQDMDHENMFWYRQDPGLGLRLIYFSYDVKMKEKGDIPEGYSVSREKKERFSLILESASTNQTSMYLCASSRTAYEQYFGPGTRLTVT.

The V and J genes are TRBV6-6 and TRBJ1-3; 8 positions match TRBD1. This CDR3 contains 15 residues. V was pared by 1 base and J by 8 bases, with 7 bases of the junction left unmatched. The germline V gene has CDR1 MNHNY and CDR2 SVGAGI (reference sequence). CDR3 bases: TGTGCCAGCAGTTACTACGGGACAGGCGGTGACACCATATATTTT. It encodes CASSYYGTGGDTIYF.

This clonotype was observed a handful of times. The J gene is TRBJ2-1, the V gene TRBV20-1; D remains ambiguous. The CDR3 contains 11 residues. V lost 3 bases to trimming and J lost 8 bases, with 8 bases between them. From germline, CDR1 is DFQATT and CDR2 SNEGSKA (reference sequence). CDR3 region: CSARAWHEQFF. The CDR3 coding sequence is TGCAGTGCTAGGGCCTGGCATGAGCAGTTCTTC.

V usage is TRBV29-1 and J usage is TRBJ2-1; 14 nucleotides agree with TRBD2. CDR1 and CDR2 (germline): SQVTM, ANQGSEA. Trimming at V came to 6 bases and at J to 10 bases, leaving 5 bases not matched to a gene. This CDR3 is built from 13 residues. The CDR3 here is CSVGLAGVREQFF. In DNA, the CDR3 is TGCAGCGTGGGACTAGCGGGAGTTAGGGAGCAGTTCTTC.

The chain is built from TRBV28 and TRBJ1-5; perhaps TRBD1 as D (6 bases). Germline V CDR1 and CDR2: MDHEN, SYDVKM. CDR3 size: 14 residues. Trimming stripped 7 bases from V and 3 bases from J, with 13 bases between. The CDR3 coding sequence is TGTGCCAGCAAGGGTGGGGGCCTCAATCAGCCCCAGCATTTT. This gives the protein CASKGGGLNQPQHF.

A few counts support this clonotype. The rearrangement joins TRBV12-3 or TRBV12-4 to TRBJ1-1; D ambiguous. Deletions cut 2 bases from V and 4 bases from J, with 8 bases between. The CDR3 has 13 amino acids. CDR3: CASSLNRGTEAFF. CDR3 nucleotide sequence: TGTGCCAGCAGTTTAAACCGGGGCACTGAAGCTTTCTTT.

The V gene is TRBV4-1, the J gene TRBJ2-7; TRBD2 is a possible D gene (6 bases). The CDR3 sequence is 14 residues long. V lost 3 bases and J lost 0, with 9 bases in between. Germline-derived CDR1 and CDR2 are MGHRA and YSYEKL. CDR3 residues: CASSHPGSSYEQYF. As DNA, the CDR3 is TGCGCCAGCAGCCACCCCGGGAGCTCCTACGAGCAGTACTTC.

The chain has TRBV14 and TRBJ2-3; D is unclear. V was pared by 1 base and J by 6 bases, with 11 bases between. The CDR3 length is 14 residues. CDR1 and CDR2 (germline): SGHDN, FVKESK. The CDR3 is CASSQGARSDTQYF. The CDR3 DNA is TGTGCCAGCAGCCAAGGAGCTAGATCCGATACGCAGTATTTT.

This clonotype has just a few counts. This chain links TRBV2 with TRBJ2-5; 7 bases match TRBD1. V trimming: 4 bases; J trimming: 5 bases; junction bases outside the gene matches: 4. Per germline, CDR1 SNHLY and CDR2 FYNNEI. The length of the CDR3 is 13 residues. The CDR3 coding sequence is TGTGCCAGCAGTGTCCAGGGGGTGGAGACCCAGTACTTC. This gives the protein CASSVQGVETQYF.

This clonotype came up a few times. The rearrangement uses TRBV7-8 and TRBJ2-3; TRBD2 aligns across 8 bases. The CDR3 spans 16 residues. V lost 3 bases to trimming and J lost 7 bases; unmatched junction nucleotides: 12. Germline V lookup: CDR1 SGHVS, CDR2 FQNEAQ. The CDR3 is CASSFSPAGETYTQYF. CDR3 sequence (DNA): TGTGCCAGCAGCTTTTCTCCAGCGGGAGAGACATATACGCAGTATTTT.

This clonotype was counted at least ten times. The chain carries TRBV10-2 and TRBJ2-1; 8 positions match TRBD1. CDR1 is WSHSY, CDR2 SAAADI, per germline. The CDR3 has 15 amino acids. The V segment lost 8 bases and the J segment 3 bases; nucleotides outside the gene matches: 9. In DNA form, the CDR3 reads TGCGCCAGCCTTCCCAGACAGGGGCGCTACAATGAGCAGTTCTTC. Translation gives CASLPRQGRYNEQFF.

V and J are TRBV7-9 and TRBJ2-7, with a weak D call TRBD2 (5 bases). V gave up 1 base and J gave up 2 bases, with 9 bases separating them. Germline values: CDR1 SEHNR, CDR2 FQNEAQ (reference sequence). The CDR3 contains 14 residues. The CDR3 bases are TGTGCCAGCAGCTTAGTCGGACTTGCCTACGAGCAGTACTTC. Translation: CASSLVGLAYEQYF.

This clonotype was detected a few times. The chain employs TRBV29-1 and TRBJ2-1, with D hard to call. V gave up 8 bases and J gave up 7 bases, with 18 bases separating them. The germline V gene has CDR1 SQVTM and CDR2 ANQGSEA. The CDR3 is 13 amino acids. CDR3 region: CSLRSGVTNEQFF. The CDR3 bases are TGCAGCCTCCGCTCTGGTGTTACTAATGAGCAGTTCTTC.

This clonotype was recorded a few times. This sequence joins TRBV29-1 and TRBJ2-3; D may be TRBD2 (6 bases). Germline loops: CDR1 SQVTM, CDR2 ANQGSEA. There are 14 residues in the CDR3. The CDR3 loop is CSTWGVARTDTQYF. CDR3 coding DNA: TGCTCCACCTGGGGGGTGGCCCGCACAGATACGCAGTATTTT.

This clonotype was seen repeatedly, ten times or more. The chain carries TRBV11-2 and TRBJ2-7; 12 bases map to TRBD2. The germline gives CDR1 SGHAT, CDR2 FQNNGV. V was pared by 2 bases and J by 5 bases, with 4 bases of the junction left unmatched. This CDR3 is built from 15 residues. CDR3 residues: CASSLKTSGSHEQYF. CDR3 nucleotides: TGTGCCAGCAGCTTAAAGACTAGCGGGAGTCACGAGCAGTACTTC.

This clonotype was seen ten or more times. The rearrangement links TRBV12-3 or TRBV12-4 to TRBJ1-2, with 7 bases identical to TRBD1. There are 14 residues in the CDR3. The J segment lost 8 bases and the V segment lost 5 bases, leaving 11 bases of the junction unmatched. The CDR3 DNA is TGTGCCAGCAGTGCGACAGGGCAGGGGACCGGCTACACCTTC. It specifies CASSATGQGTGYTF.